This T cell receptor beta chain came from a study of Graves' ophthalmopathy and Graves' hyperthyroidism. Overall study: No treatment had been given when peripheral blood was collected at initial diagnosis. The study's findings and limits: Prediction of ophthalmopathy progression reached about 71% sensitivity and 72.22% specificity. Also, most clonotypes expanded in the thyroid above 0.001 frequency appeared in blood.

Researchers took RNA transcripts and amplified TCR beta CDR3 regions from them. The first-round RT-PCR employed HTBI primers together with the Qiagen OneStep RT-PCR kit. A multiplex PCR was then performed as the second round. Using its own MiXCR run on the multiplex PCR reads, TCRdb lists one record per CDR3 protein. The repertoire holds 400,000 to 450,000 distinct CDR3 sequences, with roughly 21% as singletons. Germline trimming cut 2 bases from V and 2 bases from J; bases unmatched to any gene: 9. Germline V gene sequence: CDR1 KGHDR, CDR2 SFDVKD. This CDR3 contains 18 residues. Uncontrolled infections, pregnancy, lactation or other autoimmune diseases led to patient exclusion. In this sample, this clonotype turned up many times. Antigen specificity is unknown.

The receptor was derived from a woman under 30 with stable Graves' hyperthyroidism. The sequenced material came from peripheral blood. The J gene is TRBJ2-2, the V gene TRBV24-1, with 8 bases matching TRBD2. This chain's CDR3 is CATSDWVAAGVNTGELFF. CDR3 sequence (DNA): TGTGCCACCAGTGATTGGGTAGCAGCGGGGGTAAACACCGGGGAGCTGTTTTTT.